These T cell receptor beta chains were read from a single sample in a study of control samples from healthy donors and cancer patients. Produced via immunoSEQ multiplex PCR; TCRdb's table is partial and in-frame only. The sample lists around 93,000 clones, roughly 90% occurring once. The sample taken for sequencing was blood. The receptors come from a human donor in good health. The donor label of this sample is uncertain. The CDR3 runs from the conserved cysteine through the conserved F or W. Each record gives: CDR3 protein, V gene, D gene. A D gene is named only where the DNA matches it firmly.

CDR3aa: CASSLGGANEQFF; v_gene: TRBV2; d_gene: TRBD2
CDR3aa: CASSHFSGDEQYF; v_gene: TRBV3-1/TRBV3-2; d_gene: TRBD2
CDR3aa: CASSLRAGDYGYTF; v_gene: TRBV7-9; d_gene: NA
CDR3aa: CASRLDRDSPLHF; v_gene: TRBV6-5; d_gene: TRBD1
CDR3aa: CASSFLGASSGANVLTF; v_gene: TRBV5-6; d_gene: NA
CDR3aa: CASSYGTHGDTQYF; v_gene: TRBV6-2/TRBV6-3; d_gene: NA
CDR3aa: CASSETDATNEKLFF; v_gene: TRBV6-1; d_gene: NA
CDR3aa: CASSQGGGKNNEQFF; v_gene: TRBV3-1/TRBV3-2; d_gene: TRBD2
CDR3aa: CATSDSSDRALGYTF; v_gene: TRBV24-1; d_gene: NA
CDR3aa: CASSLYGTGTVGEAFF; v_gene: TRBV5-5; d_gene: TRBD1
CDR3aa: CASSWGDRNTEAFF; v_gene: TRBV5-8; d_gene: TRBD1
CDR3aa: CASSLRPIQGADTQYF; v_gene: TRBV14; d_gene: TRBD1
CDR3aa: CASSSVNSNQPQHF; v_gene: TRBV28; d_gene: NA
CDR3aa: CASSLRQGNQPQHF; v_gene: TRBV27; d_gene: NA
CDR3aa: CATSRGGAWGGTDTQYF; v_gene: TRBV15; d_gene: NA
CDR3aa: CASSREVSTDTQYF; v_gene: TRBV28; d_gene: TRBD2
CDR3aa: CASSVNQWSGQGNTIYF; v_gene: TRBV9; d_gene: NA
CDR3aa: CASSSGIRHSTTEAFF; v_gene: TRBV7-2; d_gene: NA
CDR3aa: CATSDWASGGPNNEQFF; v_gene: TRBV24-1; d_gene: TRBD2
CDR3aa: CATRGTGGTEAFF; v_gene: TRBV24-1; d_gene: NA
CDR3aa: CASSIRAGGNTEAFF; v_gene: TRBV19; d_gene: TRBD1
CDR3aa: CAWRGQKSNYGYTF; v_gene: TRBV30; d_gene: TRBD1
CDR3aa: CASSPRRGKSDQPQHF; v_gene: TRBV2; d_gene: NA
CDR3aa: CASSEGVRVGQYF; v_gene: TRBV6-1; d_gene: NA
CDR3aa: CASSIGRERNTIYF; v_gene: TRBV19; d_gene: NA
CDR3aa: CASSHLRTGGASNEKLFF; v_gene: TRBV3-1/TRBV3-2; d_gene: TRBD1
CDR3aa: CASSQDWRERETQYF; v_gene: TRBV3-1/TRBV3-2; d_gene: NA
CDR3aa: CAWSTNRWTEAFF; v_gene: TRBV30; d_gene: NA